This TCR beta chain comes out of a study of early T cells in non-severe SARS-CoV-2 infection. Attachment of unique molecular identifiers to individual cDNA molecules was performed. MiXCR, run by TCRdb on the 5' RACE reads, gives a single entry per CDR3 protein. The data show 40,000 to 55,000 distinct CDR3 sequences, 12% seen once. Germline CDR1 and CDR2: SGHTA and FQGTGA. The CDR3 loop spans 14 amino acids. V lost 2 bases, J lost 4 bases, and 1 base stayed unmatched. Sequenced: whole blood. The rearrangement uses TRBV7-3 and TRBJ2-3, with 9 bases identical to TRBD2. This receptor was obtained from an adult who was a healthcare worker with PCR-confirmed SARS-CoV-2 infection or an uninfected control (not recorded which). CDR3 in DNA: TGTGCCAGCAGCTTACTAGCGGGGTCAGATACGCAGTATTTT. The encoded protein is CASSLLAGSDTQYF.